This TCR beta chain was captured by sequencing in a study of T-cell memory formation after mild COVID-19. Findings of the study overall: Detection of some responders pre-infection suggested pre-existing cross-reactive memory T cells participated. Largely, contracting CD4+ clones fell within CM and EM, and contracting CD8+ clones within EMRA.

As for this clonotype: The antigen is unknown.

TCRdb redid the calling of the 5' RACE reads with MiXCR, one entry per CDR3 protein. The top ten hold about 21% of the sample, which has roughly 200,000 distinct CDR3 sequences, about 20% seen once. Germline CDR1 and CDR2: LNHDA and SQIVND (reference sequence). With 4 bases clipped from V and 1 base from J, the junction kept 8 bases outside the gene matches. This CDR3 spans 17 amino acids. The sequence derives from an adult woman who had mild COVID-19 (a few samples of this study predate the infection). Cell type and time point are not known. The rearrangement links TRBV19 to TRBJ1-2, with 11 bases aligning to TRBD1. Sequenced input: PBMCs or a T cell subset sorted from them (not recorded which). CDR3: CASSTGQGASGNYGYTF. In nucleotides, the CDR3 is TGTGCCAGTAGTACTGGACAGGGGGCATCGGGTAACTATGGCTACACCTTC.